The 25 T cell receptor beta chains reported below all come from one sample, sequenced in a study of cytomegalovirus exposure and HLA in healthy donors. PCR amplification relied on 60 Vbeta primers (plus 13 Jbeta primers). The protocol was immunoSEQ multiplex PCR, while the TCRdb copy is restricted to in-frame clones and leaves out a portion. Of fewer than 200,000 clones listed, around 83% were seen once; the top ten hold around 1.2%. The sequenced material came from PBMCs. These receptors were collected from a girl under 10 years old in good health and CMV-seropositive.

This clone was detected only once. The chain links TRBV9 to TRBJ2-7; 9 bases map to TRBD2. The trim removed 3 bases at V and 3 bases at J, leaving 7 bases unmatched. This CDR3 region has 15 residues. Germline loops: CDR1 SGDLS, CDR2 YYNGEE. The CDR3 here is CASSEASGTLYEQYF. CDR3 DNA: TGTGCCAGCAGCGAGGCTAGCGGGACCCTCTACGAGCAGTACTTC.

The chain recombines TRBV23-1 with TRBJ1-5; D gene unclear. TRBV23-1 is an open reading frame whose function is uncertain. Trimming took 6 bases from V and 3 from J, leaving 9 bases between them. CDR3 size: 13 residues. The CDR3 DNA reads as TGCGCCAGCAGGGGCAGAATCAATCAGCCCCAGCATTTT. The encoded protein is CASRGRINQPQHF.

DNA for the CDR3: TGTGCCAGCCAAAAGAGGGACTACGAGCAGTACTTC. Translating it yields CASQKRDYEQYF. The rearrangement uses TRBV28 and TRBJ2-7; tentatively, D is TRBD2 (5 bases). The CDR3 consists of 12 residues. Trimming stripped 8 bases from V and 3 bases from J, with 11 bases between. The germline V gene encodes CDR1 MDHEN and CDR2 SYDVKM.

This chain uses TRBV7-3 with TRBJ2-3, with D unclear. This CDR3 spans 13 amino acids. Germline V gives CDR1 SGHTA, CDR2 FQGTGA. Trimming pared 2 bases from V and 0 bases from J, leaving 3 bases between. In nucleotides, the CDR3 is TGTGCCAGCAGCTTAGCGAGCACAGATACGCAGTATTTT. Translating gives CASSLASTDTQYF.

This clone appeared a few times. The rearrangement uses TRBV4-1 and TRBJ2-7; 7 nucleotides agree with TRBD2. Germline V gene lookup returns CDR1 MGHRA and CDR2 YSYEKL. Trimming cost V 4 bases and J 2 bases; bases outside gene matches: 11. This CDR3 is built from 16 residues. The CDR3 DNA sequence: TGCGCCAGCAGCCTGTTTGCCGGGACTACCGCCTACGAGCAGTACTTC. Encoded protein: CASSLFAGTTAYEQYF.

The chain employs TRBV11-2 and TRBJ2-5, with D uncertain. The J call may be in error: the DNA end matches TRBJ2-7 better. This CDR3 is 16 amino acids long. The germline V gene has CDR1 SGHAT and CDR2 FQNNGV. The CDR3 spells CASSLDLLPSSYEQYF. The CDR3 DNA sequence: TGTGCCAGCAGCTTAGATCTTCTACCGAGCTCCTACGAGCAGTACTTC.

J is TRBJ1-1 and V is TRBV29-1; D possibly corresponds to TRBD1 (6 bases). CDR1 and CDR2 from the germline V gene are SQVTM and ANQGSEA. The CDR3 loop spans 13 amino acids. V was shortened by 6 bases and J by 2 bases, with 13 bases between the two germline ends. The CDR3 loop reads CSVDTGINTEAFF. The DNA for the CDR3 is TGCAGCGTGGACACAGGGATCAACACTGAAGCTTTCTTT.

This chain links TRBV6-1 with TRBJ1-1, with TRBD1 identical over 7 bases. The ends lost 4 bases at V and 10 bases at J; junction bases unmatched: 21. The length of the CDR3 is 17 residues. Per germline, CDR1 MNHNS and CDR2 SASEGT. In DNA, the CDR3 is TGTGCCAGCAGTGTAAATTCCCTCGACACAGGGGCTAGGGGAGCTTTCTTT. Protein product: CASSVNSLDTGARGAFF.

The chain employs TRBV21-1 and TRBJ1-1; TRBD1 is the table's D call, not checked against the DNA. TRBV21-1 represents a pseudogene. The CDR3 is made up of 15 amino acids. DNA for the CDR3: TGTGCCTGCCGGACAGGGGAGAGAGAAGGCACTGAAGCTTTCTTT. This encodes CACRTGEREGTEAFF.

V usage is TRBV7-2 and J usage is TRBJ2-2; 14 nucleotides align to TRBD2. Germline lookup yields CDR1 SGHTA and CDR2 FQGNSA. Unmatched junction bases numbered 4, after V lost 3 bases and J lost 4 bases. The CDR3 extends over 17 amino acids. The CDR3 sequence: CASSFRTSGRSTGELFF. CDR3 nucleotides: TGTGCCAGCAGCTTTAGGACTAGCGGGAGGAGCACCGGGGAGCTGTTTTTT.

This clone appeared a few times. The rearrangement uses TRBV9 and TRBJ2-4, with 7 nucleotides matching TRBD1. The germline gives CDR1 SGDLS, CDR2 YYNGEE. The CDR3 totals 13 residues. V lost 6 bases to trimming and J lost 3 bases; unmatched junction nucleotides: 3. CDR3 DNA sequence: TGTGCCAGCAAACGGGACAGCAAAAACATTCAGTACTTC. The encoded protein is CASKRDSKNIQYF.

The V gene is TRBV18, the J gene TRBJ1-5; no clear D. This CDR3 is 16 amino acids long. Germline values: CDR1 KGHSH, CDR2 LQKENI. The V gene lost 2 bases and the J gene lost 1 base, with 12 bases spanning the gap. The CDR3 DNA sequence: TGTGCCAGCTCACCAGTCGGGGAACCAAGCAATCAGCCCCAGCATTTT. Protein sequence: CASSPVGEPSNQPQHF.

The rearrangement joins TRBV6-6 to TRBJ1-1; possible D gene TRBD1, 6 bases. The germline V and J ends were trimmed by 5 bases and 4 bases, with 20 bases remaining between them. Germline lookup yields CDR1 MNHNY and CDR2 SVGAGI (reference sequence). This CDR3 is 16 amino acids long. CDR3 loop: CASSPPVQGSGTEAFF. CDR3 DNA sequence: TGTGCCAGCAGTCCTCCCGTTCAGGGGAGTGGCACTGAAGCTTTCTTT.

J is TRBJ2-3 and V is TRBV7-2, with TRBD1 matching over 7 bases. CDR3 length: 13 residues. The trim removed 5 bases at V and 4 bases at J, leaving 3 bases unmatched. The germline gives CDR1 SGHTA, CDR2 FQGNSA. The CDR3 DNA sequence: TGTGCCAGCAGCCGACAGGGTGCAGATACGCAGTATTTT. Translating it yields CASSRQGADTQYF.

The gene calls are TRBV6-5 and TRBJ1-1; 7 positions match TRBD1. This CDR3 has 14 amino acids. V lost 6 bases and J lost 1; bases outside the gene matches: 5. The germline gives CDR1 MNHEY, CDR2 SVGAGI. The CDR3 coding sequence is TGTGCCAGCAGCAAGACAGGGAAGAACACTGAAGCTTTCTTT. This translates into CASSKTGKNTEAFF.

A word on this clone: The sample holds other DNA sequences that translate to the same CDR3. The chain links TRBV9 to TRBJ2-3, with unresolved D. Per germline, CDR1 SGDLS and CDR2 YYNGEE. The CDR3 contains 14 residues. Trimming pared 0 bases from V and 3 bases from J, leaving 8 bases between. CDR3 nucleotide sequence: TGTGCCAGCAGCGTAGGAAGCTCGACAGATACGCAGTATTTT. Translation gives CASSVGSSTDTQYF.

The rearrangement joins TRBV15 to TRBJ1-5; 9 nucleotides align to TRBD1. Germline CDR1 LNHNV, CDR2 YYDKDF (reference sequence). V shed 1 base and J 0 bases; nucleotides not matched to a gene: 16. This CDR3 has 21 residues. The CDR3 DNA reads TGTGCCACCAGCAGAGCAACCGGGACAGGGATGGGGGCGTATAGCAATCAGCCCCAGCATTTT. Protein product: CATSRATGTGMGAYSNQPQHF. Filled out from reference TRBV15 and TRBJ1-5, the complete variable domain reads DAMVIQNPRYQVTQFGKPVTLSCSQTLNHNVMYWYQQKSSQAPKLLFHYYDKDFNNEADTPDNFQSRRPNTSFCFLDIRSPGLGDTAMYLCATSRATGTGMGAYSNQPQHFGDGTRLSIL.

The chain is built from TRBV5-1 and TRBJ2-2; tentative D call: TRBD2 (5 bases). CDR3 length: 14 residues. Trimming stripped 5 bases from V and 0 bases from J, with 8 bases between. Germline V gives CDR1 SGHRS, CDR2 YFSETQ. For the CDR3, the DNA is TGCGCCAGCAGGAGGACTTCGAACACCGGGGAGCTGTTTTTT. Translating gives CASRRTSNTGELFF.

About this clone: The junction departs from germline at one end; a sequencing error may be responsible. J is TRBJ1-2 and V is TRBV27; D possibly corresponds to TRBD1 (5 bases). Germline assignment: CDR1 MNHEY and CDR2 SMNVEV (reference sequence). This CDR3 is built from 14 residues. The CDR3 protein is CASKGGGAFYDYTF. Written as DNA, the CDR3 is TGTGCCAGCAAAGGCGGAGGGGCTTTCTATGACTACACCTTC.

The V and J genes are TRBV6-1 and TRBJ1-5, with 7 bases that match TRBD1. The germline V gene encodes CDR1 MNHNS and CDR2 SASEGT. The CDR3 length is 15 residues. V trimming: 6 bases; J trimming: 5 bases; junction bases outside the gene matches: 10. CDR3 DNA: TGTGCCAGCAGACCCGGACAGGCCAGAGATCAGCCCCAGCATTTT. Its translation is CASRPGQARDQPQHF.

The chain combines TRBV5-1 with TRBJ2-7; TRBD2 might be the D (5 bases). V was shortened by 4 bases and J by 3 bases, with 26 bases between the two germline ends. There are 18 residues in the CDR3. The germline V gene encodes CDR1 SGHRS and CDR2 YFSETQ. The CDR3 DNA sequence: TGCGCCAGCAGCCTACGCCCCGGGTCCGACGGGAACCTCTACGAGCAGTACTTC. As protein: CASSLRPGSDGNLYEQYF.

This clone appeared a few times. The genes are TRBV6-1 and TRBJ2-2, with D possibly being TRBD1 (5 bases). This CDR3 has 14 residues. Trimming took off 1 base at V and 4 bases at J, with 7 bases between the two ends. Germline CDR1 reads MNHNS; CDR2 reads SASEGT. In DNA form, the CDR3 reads TGTGCCAGCAGTGAAGGGACAAGCACCGGGGAGCTGTTTTTT. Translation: CASSEGTSTGELFF.

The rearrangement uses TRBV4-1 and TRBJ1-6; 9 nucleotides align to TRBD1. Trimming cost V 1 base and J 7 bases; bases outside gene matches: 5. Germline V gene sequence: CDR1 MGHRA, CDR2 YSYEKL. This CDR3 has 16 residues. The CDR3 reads CASSQVPGQGNSPLHF. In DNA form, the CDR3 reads TGCGCCAGCAGCCAAGTACCGGGACAGGGAAATTCACCCCTCCACTTT.

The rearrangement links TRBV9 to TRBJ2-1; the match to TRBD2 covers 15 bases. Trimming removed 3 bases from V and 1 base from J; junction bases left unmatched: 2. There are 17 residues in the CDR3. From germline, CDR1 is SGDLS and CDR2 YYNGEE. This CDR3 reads CASSGGTSGRSYNEQFF. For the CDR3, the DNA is TGTGCCAGCAGCGGCGGGACTAGCGGGAGGTCCTACAATGAGCAGTTCTTC. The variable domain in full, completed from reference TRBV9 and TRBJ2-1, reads DSGVTQTPKHLITATGQRVTLRCSPRSGDLSVYWYQQSLDQGLQFLIQYYNGEERAKGNILERFSAQQFPDLHSELNLSSLELGDSALYFCASSGGTSGRSYNEQFFGPGTRLTVL.

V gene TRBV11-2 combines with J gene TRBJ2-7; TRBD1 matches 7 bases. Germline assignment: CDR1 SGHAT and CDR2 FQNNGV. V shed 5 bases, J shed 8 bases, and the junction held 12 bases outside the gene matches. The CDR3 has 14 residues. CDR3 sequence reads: CASSPDRLGLQQYF. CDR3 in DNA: TGTGCCAGCAGCCCGGACAGGTTGGGTCTCCAGCAGTACTTC.